Presented here are 7 T cell receptor beta chains from one specimen sequenced in a study of spatial heterogeneity in lung cancer. Indicated time point: blood at routine non-recurrence follow-up after resection. Whole RNA obtained from tumor, nontumor lung or frozen PBMC underwent sequencing without sorting. TCRdb used MiXCR to reprocess the 5' RACE reads, holding one entry per CDR3 protein. This repertoire shows roughly 120,000 distinct CDR3 sequences, less than 15% found once; its top ten account for roughly 15%. This sample comprised PBMCs, obtained at follow-up. The receptors derive from a male donor with early-stage non-small cell lung cancer.

The chain carries TRBV7-3 and TRBJ2-1; D ambiguous. In germline, CDR1 is SGHTA, CDR2 FQGTGA. V lost 2 bases and J lost 9, with 2 bases in between. The CDR3 runs 10 residues. As DNA, the CDR3 is TGTGCCAGCAGCTTAGCTGAGCAGTTCTTC. Translated: CASSLAEQFF.

In its sample, this clonotype is medium-sized. The chain combines TRBV27 with TRBJ1-2; tentatively, D is TRBD1 (6 bases). CDR1 and CDR2 (germline): MNHEY, SMNVEV (reference sequence). This CDR3 is 16 amino acids long. V lost 4 bases and J lost 0, with 15 bases in between. CDR3 protein: CASSSVWTETNYGYTF. In DNA form, the CDR3 reads TGTGCCAGCAGTTCCGTGTGGACAGAAACTAACTATGGCTACACCTTC.

This clonotype was recorded a few times. This chain connects TRBV3-1 to TRBJ2-5, with D maybe TRBD1 (5 bases). Germline CDR1 and CDR2: LGHDT and YNNKEL (reference sequence). Trimming took 5 bases from V and 4 from J, leaving 20 bases between them. CDR3 length: 16 residues. CDR3 sequence (DNA): TGTGCCAGCAGCTTAATGGGCCTCGAAAGGGGAGAGACCCAGTACTTC. Amino acid sequence: CASSLMGLERGETQYF.

The V gene is TRBV6-5, the J gene TRBJ1-3; maybe TRBD1 (5 bases). In germline, CDR1 is MNHEY, CDR2 SVGAGI. This CDR3 is built from 15 residues. Trimming left V 2 bases short and J 2 bases short, with 10 bases between. The DNA of the CDR3 is TGTGCCAGCAGTTACGCGGGCAGGGCTGGAAACACCATATATTTT. Translating gives CASSYAGRAGNTIYF.

This clonotype came up a few times. This chain links TRBV12-5 with TRBJ1-2; D is possibly TRBD1 (6 bases). Per germline, CDR1 LGHNT and CDR2 FRNRAP. The CDR3 contains 13 residues. Trimming took off 1 base at V and 6 bases at J, with 9 bases between the two ends. CDR3 region: CASGLGQGNGYTF. The CDR3, as DNA: TGTGCTAGTGGTTTGGGGCAGGGGAATGGCTACACCTTC.

This clonotype was observed at least ten times. V gene TRBV27 combines with J gene TRBJ1-4, with D perhaps TRBD1 (6 bases). CDR3 size: 14 residues. The germline V gene encodes CDR1 MNHEY and CDR2 SMNVEV (reference sequence). Trimming removed 1 base at V and 6 bases at J, with 9 bases between. CDR3 in amino acids: CASSLWGADEKLFF. The DNA of the CDR3 is TGTGCCAGCAGTTTATGGGGGGCGGATGAAAAACTGTTTTTT. Complete variable domain (other parts from reference TRBV27 and TRBJ1-4): EAQVTQNPRYLITVTGKKLTVTCSQNMNHEYMSWYRQDPGLGLRQIYYSMNVEVTDKGDVPEGYKVSRKEKRNFPLILESPSPNQTSLYFCASSLWGADEKLFFGSGTQLSVL.

The chain links TRBV4-1 to TRBJ2-5; D ambiguous. This CDR3 region has 11 residues. V lost 8 bases, J lost 5 bases, and 9 bases lay in between. Germline CDR1 reads MGHRA; CDR2 reads YSYEKL. In DNA, the CDR3 is TGCGCCAGCGCTACAATGGAGACCCAGTACTTC. It is translated as CASATMETQYF.